Each of the 17 T cell receptor beta chains below was sequenced from the same sample in a study of T cells in women clearing cervical HPV infection. The assay was immunoSEQ multiplex PCR, and TCRdb's table has in-frame clones only and misses some. With some 40,000 clones in the sample, the ten largest clones hold 1% to 1.5%. Source material: blood buffy coat. These receptors all come from a woman aged 18-70 years with a cervical HPV16 infection that either progressed to CIN3+ or cleared (not recorded which).

Worth noting for this clone: The read ends 3 residues early relative to the CDR3; the germline J gene fills the gap. The rearrangement links TRBV30 to TRBJ2-1; TRBD2 matches 14 bases. Germline loops: CDR1 GTSNPN, CDR2 SVGIG (reference sequence). V gave up 3 bases and J gave up 3 bases; unmatched junction bases: 4. The CDR3 is made up of 16 amino acids. The CDR3 bases that were read are TGTGCCTGGAGCGGGACTAGCGGGGGACGCTACAATGAG. Translated, it gives CAWSGTSGGRYNE. The full CDR3 protein is CAWSGTSGGRYNEQFF. Complete variable domain (other parts from reference TRBV30 and TRBJ2-1): SQTIHQWPATLVQPVGSPLSLECTVEGTSNPNLYWYRQAAGRGLQLLFYSVGIGQISSEVPQNLSASRPQDRQFILSSKKLLLSDSGFYLCAWSGTSGGRYNEQFFGPGTRLTVL.

With respect to this clone: The read ends 3 residues shy of where the CDR3 ends; the end is completed using the germline J gene. The chain uses TRBV6-1 and TRBJ2-2; 7 bases align to TRBD1. The CDR3 contains 14 residues. Germline lookup yields CDR1 MNHNS and CDR2 SASEGT. The junction had 2 bases not matched to a gene; V was cut back by 4 bases and J by 3 bases. CDR3 DNA (partial): TGTGCCAGCAGTGCTACAGGGGACACCGGGGAG. It encodes CASSATGDTGE. From start to end, the CDR3 is CASSATGDTGELFF.

Of note for this clone: The CDR3 is cut off 3 residues early in the read; its end comes from the germline J gene. The chain links TRBV5-6 to TRBJ2-5, with TRBD2 identical over 8 bases. This CDR3 region has 15 residues. CDR1 is SGHDT and CDR2 is YYEEEE in the germline V gene. Unmatched junction bases numbered 8, after V lost 4 bases and J lost 3 bases. CDR3 amino acids: CASSLPGLGEETQYF. The part of the CDR3 DNA that was read is TGTGCCAGCAGCCTCCCGGGACTAGGGGAAGAGACC.

A note on this clone: The read is 3 residues too short to cover the CDR3 end, so that end is filled in from the germline J gene. The chain carries TRBV5-4 and TRBJ2-7; TRBD2 matches 10 bases. Germline CDR1 is SGHNT and CDR2 is YYREEE (reference sequence). V gave up 3 bases and J gave up 2 bases; unmatched junction bases: 5. CDR3 length equals 15 residues. CDR3 bases read: TGTGCCAGCAGCTCCCCAGCGGGAGGGCCCTACGAG. Encoded protein: CASSSPAGGPYE. The complete CDR3 protein is CASSSPAGGPYEQYF.

Details on this clone: The CDR3 end falls 3 residues outside the read, so it is completed with the germline J gene. V and J are TRBV18 and TRBJ1-3; tentatively, D is TRBD1 (6 bases). Germline CDR1 is KGHSH and CDR2 is LQKENI. The V end lost 3 bases, the J end lost 2 bases, and 14 bases lay between the germline ends. The CDR3 extends over 16 amino acids. CDR3 DNA, as far as it was read: TGTGCCAGCTCACCGTCGGCAGGGGTGGCTGGAAACACC. Translation gives CASSPSAGVAGNT. From start to end, the CDR3 is CASSPSAGVAGNTIYF.

Notes on this clone: The junction departs from germline at one end; a sequencing error may be responsible. Sequencing ends 3 residues short of the CDR3 end; the germline J gene provides the rest. This sequence joins TRBV6-2 or TRBV6-3 and TRBJ2-3; 7 positions match TRBD1. Germline CDR1 MNHEY, CDR2 SVGEGT. This CDR3 contains 13 residues. CDR3 bases read: TGTGCCAGCAGTAACACAGGGGCAGAGACG. It yields the protein CASSNTGAET. The entire CDR3 sequence reads CASSNTGAETQYF.

On this clone itself: The missing CDR3 end, 3 residues past where the read stops, is filled in from the germline J gene. This chain connects TRBV11-2 to TRBJ2-3, with 7 bases aligning to TRBD2. The V gene end was trimmed by 6 bases and the J gene end by 6 bases; junction bases not matched to a gene: 9. The CDR3 spans 14 residues. The germline CDR1 and CDR2 sequences are SGHAT and FQNNGV. The CDR3 sequence: CASSQWGGGDTQYF. CDR3 DNA (partial): TGTGCCAGCAGTCAATGGGGGGGAGGGGATACG.

Turning to this clone: The missing CDR3 end, 3 residues past where the read stops, is filled in from the germline J gene. The J gene is TRBJ2-3, the V gene TRBV7-6; 7 bases match TRBD1. CDR1 SGHVS and CDR2 FNYEAQ come from the germline V gene. CDR3 size: 11 residues. CDR3 loop: CASSQGETQYF. The CDR3 DNA, read in part, is TGTGCCAGCAGCCAGGGGGAGACG.

With respect to this clone: The read ends 3 residues before the CDR3 terminus; that terminus is restored from the germline J gene. This sequence joins TRBV30 and TRBJ2-7; perhaps TRBD2 as D (6 bases). Germline values: CDR1 GTSNPN, CDR2 SVGIG (reference sequence). Trimming took 0 bases from V and 0 from J, leaving 9 bases between them. There are 14 residues in the CDR3. CDR3 loop: CAWSVGGNSYEQYF. The part of the CDR3 DNA that was read is TGTGCCTGGAGTGTTGGGGGGAACTCCTACGAG. Filled out from reference TRBV30 and TRBJ2-7, the complete variable domain reads SQTIHQWPATLVQPVGSPLSLECTVEGTSNPNLYWYRQAAGRGLQLLFYSVGIGQISSEVPQNLSASRPQDRQFILSSKKLLLSDSGFYLCAWSVGGNSYEQYFGPGTRLTVT.

A word on this clone: The read finishes 3 residues shy of the CDR3 end, and the germline J gene is used to complete it. This rearrangement joins TRBV30 to TRBJ1-2, with D possibly being TRBD1 (5 bases). The germline gives CDR1 GTSNPN, CDR2 SVGIG (reference sequence). Trimming cost V 6 bases and J 4 bases, with 9 bases left between them. The CDR3 sequence is 11 residues long. CDR3 bases read: TGTGCCTGTTCAGGGCTCTATGGC. It translates to CACSGLYG. The full CDR3 protein reads CACSGLYGYTF.

To note about this clone: The CDR3 end is not reached by the read, which stops 3 residues before it; the germline J gene fills it in. The chain uses TRBV19 and TRBJ2-3, with 10 nucleotides matching TRBD1. J lost 7 bases, V lost 7 bases, and 5 bases had no gene match. CDR3 length equals 13 residues. Per germline, CDR1 LNHDA and CDR2 SQIVND (reference sequence). CDR3 DNA (partial): TGTGCCAGTAAGGGGACAGGGGTACATACG. It codes for CASKGTGVHT. The CDR3 in full is CASKGTGVHTQYF.

With respect to this clone: The read halts 3 residues ahead of the CDR3 end, with the missing end drawn from the germline J gene. This chain joins TRBV2 and TRBJ2-3, with a possible D match to TRBD1 (5 bases). Trimming left V 6 bases short and J 5 bases short, with 18 bases between. CDR3 size: 15 residues. Per the germline V gene, CDR1 is SNHLY and CDR2 is FYNNEI. The DNA read from the CDR3 is TGTGCCAGCAGCCTAACTCGATCAGGGAAAGATACG. Its translation: CASSLTRSGKDT. The full CDR3 is CASSLTRSGKDTQYF.

Concerning this clone itself: The read gets to within 3 residues of the CDR3 end, and the germline J gene fills in the rest. The chain uses TRBV19 and TRBJ1-1; a possible D gene is TRBD1 (5 bases). Germline V gene lookup returns CDR1 LNHDA and CDR2 SQIVND (reference sequence). The CDR3 consists of 13 residues. V lost 10 bases and J lost 1, with 13 bases in between. The part of the CDR3 DNA that was read is TGTGCCACCGCCGACAGCGCGAACACTGAA. It is translated as CATADSANTE. In full, the CDR3 is CATADSANTEAFF.

In the case of this clone: Read coverage stops 3 residues before the CDR3 terminus; the germline J gene supplies the remainder. V is TRBV6-2 or TRBV6-3 and J is TRBJ1-1; 7 nucleotides line up with TRBD1. CDR3 length: 13 residues. Germline-derived CDR1 and CDR2 are MNHEY and SVGEGT. The CDR3 reads CASRESTGREAFF. The covered CDR3 bases are TGTGCCAGCAGGGAGTCGACAGGGCGGGAA.

Comments on this clone: The read ends 3 residues before the CDR3 terminus; that terminus is restored from the germline J gene. The genes are TRBV28 and TRBJ2-1, with a tentative D call TRBD1 (5 bases). Trimming shortened V by 5 bases and J by 0 bases, and 8 bases separated the two germline ends. The CDR3 totals 14 residues. Per germline, CDR1 MDHEN and CDR2 SYDVKM. The sequenced part of the CDR3 DNA is TGTGCCAGCAGTCCAGGGCCCTCCTACAATGAG. Amino acids: CASSPGPSYNE. In full, the CDR3 reads CASSPGPSYNEQFF.

For this clone: With the read ending 3 residues before the CDR3 end, the germline J gene is used to fill in that end. This rearrangement joins TRBV7-3 to TRBJ2-2; a possible D gene is TRBD2 (6 bases). The CDR3 contains 15 residues. With 2 bases removed from V and 4 bases from J, the gap between germline ends came to 11 bases. The germline gives CDR1 SGHTA, CDR2 FQGTGA. The CDR3 reads CASSLFQGGTGELFF. The CDR3 DNA, read in part, is TGTGCCAGCAGCTTATTTCAGGGAGGCACCGGGGAG.

The CDR3 loop reads CASSIGVSLYEQYF. The covered CDR3 bases are TGTGCCAGTAGTATCGGGGTCAGCCTCTACGAG. V gene TRBV19 combines with J gene TRBJ2-7; D may be TRBD2 (5 bases). The read stops 3 residues short of the end of the CDR3; the missing end is completed from the germline J gene. V lost 3 bases, J lost 3 bases, and 12 bases lay in between. This CDR3 contains 14 residues. Germline V gene data show CDR1 as LNHDA and CDR2 as SQIVND (reference sequence).